One sample yielded the 18 T cell receptor beta chains listed below, sequenced in a study of regulatory dendritic cells for organ transplantation. Sequencing used immunoSEQ multiplex PCR; TCRdb keeps in-frame clones, though not all of them. Of over 8,500 clones in the sample, about 66% were seen once. Sequenced: memory CD8+ T cells from blood. Subset described: CD45RO+ memory T cells. These receptors were collected from a human donor in good health.

The gene calls are TRBV6-1 and TRBJ1-1; possibly TRBD1 for D (6 bases). From germline, CDR1 is MNHNS and CDR2 SASEGT. The CDR3 is 16 residues long. V lost 3 bases and J 8 bases, leaving 22 bases between the germline ends. CDR3 loop: CASSDYGFFGGDEAFF. For the CDR3, the DNA is TGTGCCAGCAGTGATTATGGTTTTTTCGGGGGCGACGAAGCTTTCTTT.

This clone was recorded only once. The rearrangement links TRBV4-3 to TRBJ2-1; D is uncertain. Germline V gives CDR1 LGHNA, CDR2 YSLEER. The CDR3 runs to 15 residues. The V and J ends lost 1 base and 5 bases respectively, with 12 bases between them. CDR3 DNA sequence: TGCGCCAGCAGCCAAGCCCTGGAAGCCCACAATGAGCAGTTCTTC. Amino acid sequence: CASSQALEAHNEQFF.

V and J are TRBV4-2 and TRBJ1-2; 7 bases match TRBD1. The CDR3 is 15 residues long. Trimming at V came to 1 base and at J to 4 bases, leaving 6 bases not matched to a gene. CDR1 is LGHNA, CDR2 YNFKEQ, per germline. The CDR3 DNA follows: TGTGCCAGCAGCCAAGGGGACAGCCTAGTCTATGGCTACACCTTC. Translating gives CASSQGDSLVYGYTF.

The J gene is TRBJ1-4, the V gene TRBV18, with 12 bases fitting TRBD1. Per the germline V gene, CDR1 is KGHSH and CDR2 is LQKENI. V shed 4 bases, J shed 8 bases, and the junction held 5 bases outside the gene matches. The CDR3 totals 15 residues. CDR3 in amino acids: CASSLTGTGGEKLFF. CDR3 nucleotides: TGTGCCAGCTCACTAACCGGGACAGGGGGCGAAAAACTGTTTTTT. The whole variable domain, filled in from reference TRBV18 and TRBJ1-4, reads NAGVMQNPRHLVRRRGQEARLRCSPMKGHSHVYWYRQLPEEGLKFMVYLQKENIIDESGMPKERFSAEFPKEGPSILRIQQVVRGDSAAYFCASSLTGTGGEKLFFGSGTQLSVL.

This chain links TRBV4-2 with TRBJ2-1; 11 nucleotides line up with TRBD2. The CDR3 sequence is 16 residues long. With V trimmed by 0 bases and J by 8 bases, 6 bases remained unmatched. Germline-derived CDR1 and CDR2 are LGHNA and YNFKEQ. The CDR3: CASSQDDTSGSHEQFF. The CDR3 DNA is TGTGCCAGCAGCCAAGATGATACTAGCGGGAGTCATGAGCAGTTCTTC.

The chain employs TRBV11-2 and TRBJ2-1; a possible D gene is TRBD2 (6 bases). The CDR3 totals 17 residues. The germline gives CDR1 SGHAT, CDR2 FQNNGV. Between the trimmed V and J ends, which lost 5 bases and 6 bases, there was a span of 23 bases. CDR3 DNA sequence: TGTGCCAGCAGCCCACCAGTACCCCAGCGGGTTCCCAATGAGCAGTTCTTC. This gives the protein CASSPPVPQRVPNEQFF.

This chain joins TRBV6-5 and TRBJ2-2; possible D gene TRBD1, 5 bases. Germline V gene sequence: CDR1 MNHEY, CDR2 SVGAGI. Trimming took off 0 bases at V and 9 bases at J, with 8 bases between the two ends. This CDR3 is built from 13 residues. CDR3 in amino acids: CASSYSTVRELFF. CDR3 bases: TGTGCCAGCAGTTACTCGACAGTGAGGGAGCTGTTTTTT.

This chain connects TRBV15 to TRBJ2-6; D possibly corresponds to TRBD2 (5 bases). V was clipped by 0 bases and J by 4 bases, with 10 bases between them. Looked up from germline, CDR1 is LNHNV and CDR2 is YYDKDF (reference sequence). The CDR3 is made up of 16 amino acids. CDR3 protein: CATSRDWESGANVLTF. As DNA, the CDR3 is TGTGCCACCAGCAGAGACTGGGAGTCCGGGGCCAACGTCCTGACTTTC.

The CDR3 region has the DNA TGTGCCAGCAGTTCCTCTAGCGTCGGGGAGCTGTTTTTT. It yields the protein CASSSSSVGELFF. The chain has TRBV27 and TRBJ2-2; tentatively, D is TRBD2 (6 bases). The CDR3 is made up of 13 amino acids. The V end lost 4 bases, the J end lost 7 bases, and 10 bases lay between the germline ends. Germline CDR1 reads MNHEY; CDR2 reads SMNVEV (reference sequence).

This chain connects TRBV4-3 to TRBJ2-3, with D perhaps TRBD1 (5 bases). Germline CDR1 and CDR2: LGHNA and YSLEER. The CDR3 consists of 17 residues. Between the trimmed V and J ends, which lost 4 bases and 0 bases, there was a span of 17 bases. The CDR3: CASSPAWGIASTDTQYF. Here the CDR3 DNA reads TGCGCCAGCAGCCCCGCGTGGGGCATTGCTAGCACAGATACGCAGTATTTT.

V is TRBV12-2 and J is TRBJ1-5. TRBV12-2 constitutes a pseudogene. CDR3 length equals 14 residues. This CDR3 is CASRLARGNQPQHF. The CDR3 nucleotides are TGTGCAAGTCGCTTAGCTAGGGGCAATCAGCCCCAGCATTTT.

This chain connects TRBV7-9 to TRBJ1-6; tentatively, D is TRBD1 (5 bases). V dropped 0 bases and J dropped 2 bases, with 17 bases sitting between them. The CDR3 sequence is 19 residues long. Germline loops: CDR1 SEHNR, CDR2 FQNEAQ (reference sequence). CDR3 protein: CASSLAAGPSIAYNSPLHF. The CDR3 DNA follows: TGTGCCAGCAGCTTAGCCGCGGGACCTAGCATCGCCTATAATTCACCCCTCCACTTT.

This clone has a handful of counts. V and J are TRBV10-1 and TRBJ1-5; no firm D call. The germline CDR1 and CDR2 sequences are WNHNN and SYGVQD (reference sequence). The CDR3 runs 12 residues. The CDR3 DNA reads as TGCCCCCATTCTTTGCTGCATCAGCCCCAGCATTTT. This encodes CPHSLLHQPQHF.

In its sample, this clone was seen a few times. The gene calls are TRBV11-2 and TRBJ2-2; 11 positions match TRBD1. In germline, CDR1 is SGHAT, CDR2 FQNNGV. This CDR3 has 15 amino acids. The ends lost 4 bases at V and 7 bases at J; junction bases unmatched: 5. The CDR3 DNA is TGTGCCAGCAGCTCCCGGGACAGGGGGGTCGGGGAGCTGTTTTTT. Translation gives CASSSRDRGVGELFF. Drawing the rest from reference TRBV11-2 and TRBJ2-2, the complete variable domain is EAGVAQSPRYKIIEKRQSVAFWCNPISGHATLYWYQQILGQGPKLLIQFQNNGVVDDSQLPKDRFSAERLKGVDSTLKIQPAKLEDSAVYLCASSSRDRGVGELFFGEGSRLTVL.

This clone was picked up one time. The chain couples TRBV19 to TRBJ1-1, with 7 positions matching TRBD1. Looked up from germline, CDR1 is LNHDA and CDR2 is SQIVND (reference sequence). This CDR3 is 14 amino acids long. J lost 6 bases, V lost 5 bases, and 9 bases had no gene match. The DNA for the CDR3 is TGTGCCAGTAGTCCAGGGACAGATGTAGCTGAAGCTTTCTTT. Protein: CASSPGTDVAEAFF.

V and J are TRBV5-3 and TRBJ1-1; a weak D match, TRBD1 (6 bases). TRBV5-3 is an open reading frame whose function is uncertain. The V end was cut by 4 bases, the J end by 3 bases, with 13 bases between. The CDR3 extends over 14 amino acids. CDR3 sequence (DNA): TGTGCCAGAAGCCCGCGCGGGGGGCACACTGAAGCTTTCTTT. Its protein product is CARSPRGGHTEAFF.

In its sample, this clone ranks as large. The DNA for the CDR3 is TGTGCCAGCAGTGAAGTAAGCGGGAGCGCAGATACGCAGTATTTT. This codes for CASSEVSGSADTQYF. V usage is TRBV6-1 and J usage is TRBJ2-3, with TRBD2 matching over 8 bases. The V gene's germline CDR1 is MNHNS and CDR2 SASEGT. Trimming at V came to 1 base and at J to 4 bases, leaving 4 bases not matched to a gene. CDR3 size: 15 residues.

V gene TRBV6-1 combines with J gene TRBJ2-1, with 14 bases aligning to TRBD2. The CDR3 is 14 residues long. V shed 10 bases, J shed 7 bases, and the junction held 6 bases outside the gene matches. From germline, CDR1 is MNHNS and CDR2 SASEGT. The chain's CDR3 is CATTRTSGGNEQFF. DNA of the CDR3: TGTGCCACCACTCGGACTAGCGGGGGGAATGAGCAGTTCTTC.